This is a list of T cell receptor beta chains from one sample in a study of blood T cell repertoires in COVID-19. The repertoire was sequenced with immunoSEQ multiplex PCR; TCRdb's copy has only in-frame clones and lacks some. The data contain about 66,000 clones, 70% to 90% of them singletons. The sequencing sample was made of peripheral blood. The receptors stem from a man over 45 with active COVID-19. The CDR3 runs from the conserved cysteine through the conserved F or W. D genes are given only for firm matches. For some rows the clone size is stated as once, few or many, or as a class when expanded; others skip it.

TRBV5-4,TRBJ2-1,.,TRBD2,CASRPGTSEYNEQFF
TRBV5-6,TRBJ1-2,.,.,CASSLGSGYGYTF
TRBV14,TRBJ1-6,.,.,CASSPPGTSNSPLHF
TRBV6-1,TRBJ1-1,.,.,CASSEAGGGAGAEAFF
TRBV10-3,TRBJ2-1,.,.,CAISEGAAMQNNEQFF
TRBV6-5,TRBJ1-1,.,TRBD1,CASSYGTGRIGEAFF
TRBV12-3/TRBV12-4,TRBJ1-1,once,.,CASRTRQDTEAFF
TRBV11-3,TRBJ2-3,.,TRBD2,CASSSPGLAGAGTDTQYF
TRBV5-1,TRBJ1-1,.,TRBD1,CASRAGTASMNTEAFF
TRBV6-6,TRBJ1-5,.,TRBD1,CASSPQGSNQPQHF
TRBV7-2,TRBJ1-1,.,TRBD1,CASSPRIRTGSYTEAFF
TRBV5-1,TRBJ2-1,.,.,CASSLQGYHNEQFF
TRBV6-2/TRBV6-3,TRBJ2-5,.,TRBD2,CASSRMGLAGGLETQYF
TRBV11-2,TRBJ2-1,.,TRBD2,CASSLANFRLAGVEQFF
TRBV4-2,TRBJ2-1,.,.,CASSRSGSTYNEQFF
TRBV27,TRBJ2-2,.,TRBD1,CASSFRRQGARTGELFF
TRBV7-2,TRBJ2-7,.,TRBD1,CASSLRQGVDEQYF
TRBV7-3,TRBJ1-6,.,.,CASSPNTGDSPLHF
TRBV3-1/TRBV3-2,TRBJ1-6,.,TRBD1,CASSQVAGGSSPLHF
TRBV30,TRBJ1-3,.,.,CAWSSGYSGNTIYF
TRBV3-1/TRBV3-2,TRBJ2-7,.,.,CASSQSREQYF
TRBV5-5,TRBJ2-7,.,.,CASSLGGTLLSYEQYF
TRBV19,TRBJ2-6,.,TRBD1,CASSSGTGFGANVLTF
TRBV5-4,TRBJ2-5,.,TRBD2,CASSLEGRGYQETQYF
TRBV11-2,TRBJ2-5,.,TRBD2,CASSLEWTSGQETQYF
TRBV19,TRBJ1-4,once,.,CASSIDRGTTNEKLFF
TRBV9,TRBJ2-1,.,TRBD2,CASSVGGGYSYNEQFF
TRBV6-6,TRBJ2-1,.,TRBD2,CASSSSGTSGGFF
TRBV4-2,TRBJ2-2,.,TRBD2,CASSHSRTSGLSNTGELFF
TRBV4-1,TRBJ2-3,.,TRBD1,CASSQGQSSFFSTDTQYF
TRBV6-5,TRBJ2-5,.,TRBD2,CASSYGTSQETQYF
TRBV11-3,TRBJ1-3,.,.,CASSLGGTKAGNTIYF
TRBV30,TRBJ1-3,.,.,CAWSDTRIDSGNTIYF
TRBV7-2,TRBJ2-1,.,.,CASSSIAMSYNEQFF
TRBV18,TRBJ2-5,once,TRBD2,CASSPGLAGSTGQETQYF
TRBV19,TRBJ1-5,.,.,CASKGGILSNQPQHF
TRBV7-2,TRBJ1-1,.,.,CASSLGQGGMNTEAFF
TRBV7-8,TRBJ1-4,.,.,CASSLHTGTGDEKLFF
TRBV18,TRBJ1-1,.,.,CASSPRAENTEAFF
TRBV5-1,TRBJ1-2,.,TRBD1,CASSLTGEAGYTF
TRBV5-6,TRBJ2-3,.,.,CASSPLPRATQYF
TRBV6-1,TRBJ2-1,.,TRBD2,CASSERRGLAGDRLYNEQFF
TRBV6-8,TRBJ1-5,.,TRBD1,CASSYSYCFGTGVNSNQPQHF
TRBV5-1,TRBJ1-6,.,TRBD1,CASSSGTGGSPLHF
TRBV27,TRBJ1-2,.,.,CASGVGSGVDGYTF
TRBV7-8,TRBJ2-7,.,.,CASSLEVGSYEQYF
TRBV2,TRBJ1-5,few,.,CASNRESNQPQHF
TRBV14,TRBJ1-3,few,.,CASSQAGYSGNTIYF
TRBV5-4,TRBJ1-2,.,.,CASSYRGGARYGYTF
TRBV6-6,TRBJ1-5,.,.,CASSPPGAGDGGNQPQHF
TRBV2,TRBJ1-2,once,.,CASKVPDSNYGYTF
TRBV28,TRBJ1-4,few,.,CASTQRINGREKLFF
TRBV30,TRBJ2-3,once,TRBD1,CAWSVRSVNRGHTDTQYF
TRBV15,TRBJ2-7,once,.,CATSRAETYEQYF
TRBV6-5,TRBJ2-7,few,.,CASSFTTGKIYEQYF
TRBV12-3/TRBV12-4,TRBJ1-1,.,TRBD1,CAILGQGRAFF
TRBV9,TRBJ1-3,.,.,CASSPTGTSGGGTGNTIYF
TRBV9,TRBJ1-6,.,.,CASSVGGSREGSPLHF
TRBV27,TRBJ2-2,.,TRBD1,CASSTDRGAGELFF
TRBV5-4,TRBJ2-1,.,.,CASSLGGLSGVEQFF